The rows below give T cell receptor beta chains drawn from one sample of a study of cytomegalovirus exposure and HLA in healthy donors. Sequencing was performed with immunoSEQ multiplex PCR; in TCRdb, only in-frame clones are kept and a portion is missing. The sample has over 95,000 clones; 74% are singletons. Material: PBMCs. Every receptor here comes from a human donor in good health. Each CDR3 is given with its conserved first and last residue. A D gene is named only where the DNA matches it firmly. Rows give clone size only sometimes, using once, few, many, or a class for an expanded clone.

d_gene,v_gene,j_gene,abundance,CDR3nt,CDR3aa
TRBD2,TRBV5-1,TRBJ2-1,-,TGCGCCAGCAGCCCGGAGGGCGGGAGTGCCTACAATGAGCAGTTCTTC,CASSPEGGSAYNEQFF
TRBD2,TRBV7-2,TRBJ2-1,-,TGTGCCAGCAGCTTAGGCGGGGGGGCAAGCAATGAGCAGTTCTTC,CASSLGGGASNEQFF
TRBD1,TRBV11-2,TRBJ2-7,-,TGTGCCAGCAGCTCCAGGGGGACAGGGGGATCCTACGAGCAGTACTTC,CASSSRGTGGSYEQYF
-,TRBV15,TRBJ1-6,-,TGTGCCACCAGCAGAGAGGTAGAGGGTGTATCCCTCCACTTT,CATSREVEGVSLHF
-,TRBV15,TRBJ1-2,-,TGTGCCACCAGCAGAGATGGGACTCGGGGAGGGGGTGGCTACACCTTC,CATSRDGTRGGGGYTF
TRBD2,TRBV6-5,TRBJ2-1,-,TGTGCCAGCAGTTACTCACCGGGACTAAGGGAGGAGCAGTTCTTC,CASSYSPGLREEQFF
-,TRBV30,TRBJ2-7,once,TGTGCCTGGAGTGGCGGTGGGACTCGCTACGAGCAGTACTTC,CAWSGGGTRYEQYF
-,TRBV2,TRBJ2-1,-,TGTGCCAGCAGTGACGTAGGGGTTTCCTACAATGAGCAGTTCTTC,CASSDVGVSYNEQFF
-,TRBV5-1,TRBJ1-1,few,TGCGCCAGCAGCCCCCCGTCGGGTTTGAACACTGAAGCTTTCTTT,CASSPPSGLNTEAFF
-,TRBV29-1,TRBJ2-3,-,TGCAGCGTTGAGCTAGGCAACACAGATACGCAGTATTTT,CSVELGNTDTQYF
TRBD1,TRBV4-1,TRBJ1-2,few,TGCGCCAGCAGCCAAGCCCTATGGGGACAGTCCGGCGATGGCTACACCTTC,CASSQALWGQSGDGYTF
TRBD2,TRBV19,TRBJ2-4,-,TGTGCCAGTAGTCCCGGTCGGACTAGCGGGATCATAGCCAAAAACATTCAGTACTTC,CASSPGRTSGIIAKNIQYF